This TCR beta chain was identified during a study of blood T cell repertoires in COVID-19. Trimming pared 3 bases from V and 8 bases from J, leaving 14 bases between. CDR3 length: 13 amino acids. Germline V lookup: CDR1 SGHRS, CDR2 YFSETQ. TCRdb's copy holds only in-frame clones and misses some; the assay was immunoSEQ multiplex PCR. The table has some 100,000 clones, just over 85% seen once; the top ten hold around 5.4%. The sample holds one count of this clone. The sequencing input was peripheral blood. The receptor was derived from a human donor in a cohort sampled during active COVID-19. The rearrangement uses TRBV5-1 and TRBJ1-2; D remains unclear. The CDR3, as DNA: TGCGCCAGCAGCTACGACATCGAGGGAGGCTACACCTTC. This gives the protein CASSYDIEGGYTF.